This note documents a single TCR beta chain sequence. Its antigen is still unknown. No quality values exist for individual bases; no much larger clone is one base distant. Libraries were made using 5' RACE. The reads were generated on an Illumina HiSeq 2000. A universal primer binding site was added through template switching, and the final cDNA carried a unique molecular identifier so that TCR cDNA molecules could be counted accurately. Specific primers in the conserved constant-segment region were used to synthesize first-strand cDNA for TCR alpha and beta chains. Each cDNA library was double barcoded, with a SMART-Mk sample barcode plus Illumina barcodes, to control for contamination. Two successive PCR steps introduced TruSeq adapter sequences along with Illumina sample barcodes. The Illumina HiSeq platform was used with custom primers to sequence TCR alpha and beta cDNA libraries. From the authors' description of their analysis: Raw reads were processed with MiGEC to extract unique molecular identifiers, and MiXCR was used to determine CDR3 positions. Recombination models were inferred per individual with the repgenHMM and IGoR tools using an EM algorithm. Shared clonotypes were analyzed with the tcR package in R, and sharing was normalized by the product of cloneset sizes. Out-of-frame nonproductive sequences were analyzed to study raw recombination free of thymic and clonal selection effects. The raw public reads went through TCRdb reprocessing: fastp at Q25, MiXCR clone calling, in-frame beta chains kept. A single entry per CDR3 protein holds the most common genes and DNA from its merged rows. It is TCRdb's table, rather than the study itself, that gives the V and J calls and clone size. Within this sample are some 1,700,000 distinct CDR3 sequences, with 32% of them counted one time only. Less than 0.35% of the sample comes from the top ten.

According to the germline V gene, CDR1 reads SNHLY and CDR2 reads FYNNEI. Reading from cysteine to phenylalanine, the CDR3 counts 12 amino acids. Only CDR3 DNA remains: 36 bases, in frame from the first base. Every donor was a healthy Caucasian. The sample comes from a study of identical twins (dated by TCRdb to the mid-2010s). Study-level background: The study deep-sequenced TCR alpha and beta repertoires from monozygotic twins, unrelated adults of various ages and cord blood to test whether fetal clonotypes persist. To rule out contamination, replicate twin experiments were performed at different times with different library preparation protocols. Points the paper makes about the study in general: In beta out-of-frame sequences, excess twin sharing was weaker, because having fewer shared sequences lowered the signal-to-noise ratio. Conclusions relied on cross-sectional statistical analysis, since the same donors could not be followed over many years. Abundant cord blood beta clonotypes had fewer insertions, young adult naive repertoires showed a similar but weaker trend, and memory repertoires showed no such trend. Compared with coincidental sharing between unrelated individuals, out-of-frame TCR alpha sequences shared between twins showed an excess of sequences with low generation probability. Invariant T cells such as MAIT and iNKT could partly confound zero-insertion analyses, though diverse VJ usage argued against this for most clonotypes. Recombination models systematically underestimated out-of-frame TCR alpha sharing in monozygotic twins but agreed with sharing between unrelated individuals.

Sequencing was performed on cord blood. The clonotype was recovered from a newborn girl in good health. The chain employs TRBV2 and TRBJ2-5; no D gene call is confident. The end of the DNA fits TRBJ2-7 better, so the J call may be wrong. The CDR3 sequence is CASSEWRDEQYF. The nucleotide sequence is given as TGTGCCAGCAGTGAATGGCGCGACGAGCAGTACTTC.